This T cell receptor beta chain was sequenced during a study of OX40 agonist ivuxolimab in advanced cancers. Study in general: Males comprised approximately 84% of the group, whose mean age was approximately 60 years (range 23 to 79). Three dose-escalation patients had partial responses: one with hepatocellular carcinoma and two with cutaneous melanoma. Findings and caveats of the study: Doses of 0.1 to 3.0 mg/kg were accompanied by clonal expansion of CD4+ and CD8+ blood T cells by week 6. Relative to CD4+ cells, CD8+ T cells on average had more expanded clones.

Libraries were prepared by immunoSEQ multiplex PCR; TCRdb keeps only in-frame clonotypes and omits some of them. The top ten clones hold 0.4% to 0.55% of a sample with around 73,000 clones, 75% to 90% of them seen once. This CDR3 is built from 13 residues. Trimming pared 2 bases from V and 8 bases from J, leaving 11 bases between. The germline CDR1 and CDR2 sequences are SGHNT and YYREEE (reference sequence). Note on this clone: No antigen is known for it.

This TCR came from an adult with an advanced solid tumor such as melanoma, head and neck, liver or kidney cancer. The gene calls are TRBV5-4 and TRBJ2-4; D gene unclear. The material was CD4+ or CD8+ T cells sorted from blood, obtained in a trial of the OX40 agonist ivuxolimab. CDR3 DNA sequence: TGTGCCAGCAGCTTTAGTATTGAAGACATTCAGTACTTC. Its translation is CASSFSIEDIQYF.